Shown below are 9 T cell receptor beta chains from a single sample sequenced in a study of T cells after yellow fever vaccination (dated by TCRdb to the late 2010s). The library was prepared using 5' RACE. TCRdb lists the instrument as Illumina HiSeq 2500. In TCRdb, the public reads were trimmed at Q25 with fastp and aligned with MiXCR, with productive beta chains retained. Records with the same CDR3 protein are collapsed into one entry carrying the most frequent genes and DNA. The sample includes fewer than 650,000 distinct CDR3 sequences, with 21% observed a single time. The ten largest clonotypes hold 16% of the sample. The treatment or condition label for this specimen denotes: live attenuated yellow fever vaccine strain. Specimen: PBMCs, collected less than 25 days after the first yellow fever vaccination. The source is a man aged 18 to 30 who received the YFV17D yellow fever vaccine.

J is TRBJ1-1 and V is TRBV4-1; D is perhaps TRBD1 (6 bases). Germline CDR1 is MGHRA and CDR2 is YSYEKL. Trimming took 8 bases from V and 4 from J, leaving 17 bases between them. CDR3 length: 14 amino acids. CDR3 loop: CASSPGVHSTEAFF. CDR3 bases: TGCGCCAGCTCACCAGGGGTCCATTCCACTGAAGCTTTCTTT.

The rearrangement uses TRBV5-1 and TRBJ1-6; D perhaps matches TRBD1 (5 bases). Deletions cut 4 bases from V and 0 bases from J, with 23 bases between. The CDR3 runs 20 residues. Per germline, CDR1 SGHRS and CDR2 YFSETQ. The CDR3 coding sequence is TGCGCCAGCAGCCGCTCCCCCCCGACAGATCAGAGCTCCTATAATTCACCCCTCCACTTT. It is translated as CASSRSPPTDQSSYNSPLHF.

The CDR3 nucleotides read TGTGCCAGCAGAGTCTCGGACAGCCCTCTAGCCAAAAACATTCAGTACTTC. As protein: CASRVSDSPLAKNIQYF. The chain joins TRBV6-1 to TRBJ2-4, with TRBD1 as a possible D gene (6 bases). Trimming cost V 6 bases and J 0 bases, with 18 bases left between them. Germline V gene data show CDR1 as MNHNS and CDR2 as SASEGT. This CDR3 comprises 17 residues.

There are many counts of this clonotype. CDR3 DNA: TGTGCCAGCAGCCCCCACCTGGGCCGGCCAGAGACCCAGTACTTC. Protein product: CASSPHLGRPETQYF. The gene calls are TRBV7-6 and TRBJ2-5, with D unresolved. In germline, CDR1 is SGHVS, CDR2 FNYEAQ. Trimming shortened V by 5 bases and J by 4 bases, and 17 bases separated the two germline ends. CDR3 length: 15 amino acids.

This clonotype was counted only a few times. The chain couples TRBV20-1 to TRBJ2-7, with D possibly matching TRBD1 (6 bases). Deletions cut 5 bases from V and 2 bases from J, with 19 bases between. This CDR3 region has 15 residues. The germline gives CDR1 DFQATT, CDR2 SNEGSKA (reference sequence). The CDR3 reads CSAVNHRDIPYEQYV. DNA for the CDR3: TGCAGTGCTGTAAACCACCGGGACATCCCCTACGAGCAGTACGTC.

CDR3 coding DNA: TGTGCCAGCAGCAAGGACAGGGACACTGAAGCTTTCTTT. This translates into CASSKDRDTEAFF. The chain joins TRBV6-1 to TRBJ1-1; the match to TRBD1 covers 8 bases. Germline assignment: CDR1 MNHNS and CDR2 SASEGT. With 6 bases clipped from V and 3 bases from J, the junction kept 3 bases outside the gene matches. CDR3 length: 13 amino acids.

The gene calls are TRBV4-1 and TRBJ2-1; perhaps TRBD2 as D (6 bases). V was shortened by 0 bases and J by 4 bases, with 7 bases between the two germline ends. Germline CDR1 reads MGHRA; CDR2 reads YSYEKL. The length of the CDR3 is 14 residues. CDR3 sequence reads: CASSQDAGYNEQFF. The CDR3 DNA reads TGCGCCAGCAGCCAAGATGCGGGGTACAATGAGCAGTTCTTC.

This clonotype was counted only a few times. The chain has TRBV30 and TRBJ2-3, with D possibly TRBD1 on 7 matching bases. The V end lost 2 bases, the J end lost 6 bases, and 12 bases lay between the germline ends. Germline CDR1 reads GTSNPN; CDR2 reads SVGIG (reference sequence). The CDR3 totals 13 residues. The CDR3 sequence: CAWSIRGADTQYF. The DNA for the CDR3 is TGTGCCTGGAGTATCAGGGGGGCGGATACGCAGTATTTT.

The chain recombines TRBV29-1 with TRBJ1-5; D unclear. Germline V gives CDR1 SQVTM, CDR2 ANQGSEA. The CDR3 loop spans 13 amino acids. V gave up 4 bases and J gave up 3 bases, with 10 bases separating them. The CDR3 coding sequence is TGCAGCGTTGCTGGTAACGTCAATCAGCCCCAGCATTTT. The encoded protein is CSVAGNVNQPQHF.